This T cell receptor (beta chain) originates from a study of graft-versus-host responses after intestinal transplantation. Turning to the study itself: Grafts that recipients had were multivisceral, liver-intestinal, or isolated intestinal transplants. General study findings and limits: Early after transplant, HvG clones declined as circulating GvH clones peaked.

Points on this clone: Its antigen is not identified.

The V end lost 0 bases, the J end lost 7 bases, and 7 bases lay between the germline ends. This CDR3 is 13 amino acids long. The germline CDR1 and CDR2 sequences are MNHEY and SVGAGI. Repertoires were generated with immunoSEQ multiplex PCR, while TCRdb's copy carries only in-frame clones and drops some. The profile shows 25,000 to 35,000 clones, about 80% of them singletons. The receptor's source is a human donor who received an intestinal transplant. The chain uses TRBV6-5 and TRBJ2-1; D not resolved. The source material was unstimulated CD8+ T cells sorted from spleen or lymph node cells, sampled before intestinal transplant. The CDR3, as DNA: TGTGCCAGCAGTTACTCCGCTAGTAATGAGCAGTTCTTC. This gives the protein CASSYSASNEQFF.